By share, the clone carrying this T cell receptor (beta chain) ranks as medium-sized (0.01 to 0.1%). Its antigen remains unidentified. This sample is drawn from a study of T-cell reconstitution after alpha-beta-depleted transplantation in children. General study findings and limits: Reportedly, alpha-beta T cells present about two months post-transplant originated from several hundred expanded clones of graft origin. Some patients owed their high day-60 TCRbeta diversity to surviving recipient T cells and thymic progenitors.

Using unique molecular identifiers, the investigators prepared the TCRbeta library. Each CDR3 protein is one row after TCRdb ran MiXCR on the PCR reads. The data contain around 72,000 distinct CDR3 sequences, approximately 5% of them singletons. The CDR3 contains 13 residues. Trimming cost V 0 bases and J 1 base, with 3 bases left between them. Germline V gives CDR1 DFQATT, CDR2 SNEGSKA (reference sequence). Sequencing used PBMCs, mostly from graft donor cells, obtained 180 days after TCRalphabeta/CD19-depleted stem cell transplant. The clonotype originates from a boy younger than two who had a stem cell transplant for acute myeloid leukemia, so the T cells may come from the graft donor. V and J are TRBV20-1 and TRBJ2-2, with D uncertain. CDR3 in amino acids: CSAREWNTGELFF. For the CDR3, the DNA is TGCAGTGCTAGAGAGTGGAACACCGGGGAGCTGTTTTTT.